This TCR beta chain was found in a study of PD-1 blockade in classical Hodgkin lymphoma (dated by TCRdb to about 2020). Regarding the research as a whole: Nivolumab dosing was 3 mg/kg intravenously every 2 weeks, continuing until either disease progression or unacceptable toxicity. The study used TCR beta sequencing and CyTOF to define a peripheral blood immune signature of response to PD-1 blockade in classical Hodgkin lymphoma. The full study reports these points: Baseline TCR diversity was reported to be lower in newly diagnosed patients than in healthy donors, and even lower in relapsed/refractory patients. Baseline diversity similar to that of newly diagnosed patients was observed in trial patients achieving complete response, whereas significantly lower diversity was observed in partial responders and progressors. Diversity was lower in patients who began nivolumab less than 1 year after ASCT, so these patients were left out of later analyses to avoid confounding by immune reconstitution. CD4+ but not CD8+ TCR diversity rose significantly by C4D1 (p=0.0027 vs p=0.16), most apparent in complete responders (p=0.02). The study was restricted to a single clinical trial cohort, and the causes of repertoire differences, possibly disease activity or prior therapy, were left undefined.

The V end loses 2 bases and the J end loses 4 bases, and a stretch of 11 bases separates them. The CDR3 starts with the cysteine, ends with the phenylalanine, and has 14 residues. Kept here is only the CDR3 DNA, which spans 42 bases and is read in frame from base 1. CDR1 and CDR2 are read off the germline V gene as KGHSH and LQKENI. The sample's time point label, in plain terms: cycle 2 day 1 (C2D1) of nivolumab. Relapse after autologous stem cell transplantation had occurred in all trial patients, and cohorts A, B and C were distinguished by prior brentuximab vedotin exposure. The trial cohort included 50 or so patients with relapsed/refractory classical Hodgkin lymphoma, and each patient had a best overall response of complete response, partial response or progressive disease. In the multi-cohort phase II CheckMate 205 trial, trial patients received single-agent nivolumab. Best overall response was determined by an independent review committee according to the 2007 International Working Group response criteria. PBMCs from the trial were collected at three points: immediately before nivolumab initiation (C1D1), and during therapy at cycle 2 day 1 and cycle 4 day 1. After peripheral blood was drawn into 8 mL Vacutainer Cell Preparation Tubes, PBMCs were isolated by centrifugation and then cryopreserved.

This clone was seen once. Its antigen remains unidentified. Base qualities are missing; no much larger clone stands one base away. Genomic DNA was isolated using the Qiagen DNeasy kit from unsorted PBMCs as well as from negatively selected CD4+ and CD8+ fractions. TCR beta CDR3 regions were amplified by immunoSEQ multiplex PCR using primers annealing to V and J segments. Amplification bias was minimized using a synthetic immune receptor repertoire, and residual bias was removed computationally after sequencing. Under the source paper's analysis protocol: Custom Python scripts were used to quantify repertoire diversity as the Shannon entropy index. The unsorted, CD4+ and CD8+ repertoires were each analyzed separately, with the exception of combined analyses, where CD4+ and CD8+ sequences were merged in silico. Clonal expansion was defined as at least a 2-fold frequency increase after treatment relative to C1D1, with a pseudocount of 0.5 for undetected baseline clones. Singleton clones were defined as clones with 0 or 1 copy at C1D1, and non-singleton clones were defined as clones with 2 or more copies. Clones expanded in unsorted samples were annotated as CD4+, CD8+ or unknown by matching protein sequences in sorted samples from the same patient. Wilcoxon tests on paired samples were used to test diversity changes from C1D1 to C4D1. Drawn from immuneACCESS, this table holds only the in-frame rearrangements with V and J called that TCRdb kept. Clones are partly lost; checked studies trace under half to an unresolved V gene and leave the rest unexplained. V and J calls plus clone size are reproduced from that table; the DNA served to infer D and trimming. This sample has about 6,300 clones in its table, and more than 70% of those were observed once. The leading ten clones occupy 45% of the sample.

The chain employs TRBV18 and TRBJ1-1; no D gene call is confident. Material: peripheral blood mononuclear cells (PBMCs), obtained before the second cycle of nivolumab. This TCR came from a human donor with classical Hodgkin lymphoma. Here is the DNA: TGTGCCAGCTCACCAGGAGGGAAGGGCACTGAAGCTTTCTTT. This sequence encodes CASSPGGKGTEAFF.